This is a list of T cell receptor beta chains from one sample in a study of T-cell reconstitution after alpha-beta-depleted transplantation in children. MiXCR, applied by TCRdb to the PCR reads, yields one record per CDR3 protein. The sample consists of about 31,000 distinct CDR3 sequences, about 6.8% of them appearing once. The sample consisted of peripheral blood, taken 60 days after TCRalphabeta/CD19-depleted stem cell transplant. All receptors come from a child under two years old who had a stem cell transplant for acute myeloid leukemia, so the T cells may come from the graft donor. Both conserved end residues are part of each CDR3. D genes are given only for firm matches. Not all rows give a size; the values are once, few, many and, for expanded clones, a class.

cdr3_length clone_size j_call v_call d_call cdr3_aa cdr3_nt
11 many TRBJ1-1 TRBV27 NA CASSRRRDAFF TGTGCCAGCAGTAGACGGCGTGACGCTTTCTTT
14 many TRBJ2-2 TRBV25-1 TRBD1 CASSEWDSTGELFF TGTGCCAGCAGTGAGTGGGACAGCACCGGGGAGCTGTTTTTT
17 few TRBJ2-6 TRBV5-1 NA CASSFSRLPSGANVLTF TGCGCCAGCAGCTTTAGCAGACTACCGTCTGGGGCCAACGTCCTGACTTTC
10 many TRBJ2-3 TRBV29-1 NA CSVVRDTQYF TGCAGCGTTGTAAGGGATACGCAGTATTTT
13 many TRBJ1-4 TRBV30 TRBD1 CAWSEQGGEKLFF TGTGCCTGGAGTGAGCAGGGGGGTGAAAAACTGTTTTTT
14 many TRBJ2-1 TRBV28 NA CASSRRRPYNEQFF TGTGCCAGCAGTAGACGACGGCCCTACAATGAGCAGTTCTTC
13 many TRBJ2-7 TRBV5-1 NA CASRGGTNYEQYF TGCGCCAGCAGAGGAGGGACAAATTACGAGCAGTACTTC
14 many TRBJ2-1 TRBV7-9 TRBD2 CASSLTSGANEQFF TGTGCCAGCAGCCTGACTAGCGGGGCGAATGAGCAGTTCTTC
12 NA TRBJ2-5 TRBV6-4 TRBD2 CAPGRELQTQYF TGTGCCCCGGGGCGGGAGTTACAGACCCAGTACTTC
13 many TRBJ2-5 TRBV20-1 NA CSARGVAEETQYF TGCAGTGCCAGAGGGGTAGCGGAAGAGACCCAGTACTTC
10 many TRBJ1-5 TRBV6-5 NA CASGFRPQHF TGTGCCAGCGGGTTTCGGCCCCAGCATTTT
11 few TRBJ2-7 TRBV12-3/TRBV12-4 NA CASGPYYEQYF TGTGCCAGCGGACCCTACTACGAGCAGTACTTC
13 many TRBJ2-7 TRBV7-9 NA CASRSPGAREQYF TGTGCCAGCAGATCACCGGGGGCGAGGGAGCAGTACTTC
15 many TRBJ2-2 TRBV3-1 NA CASSQDPLVPGELFF TGTGCCAGCAGCCAAGATCCCCTAGTCCCCGGGGAGCTGTTTTTT
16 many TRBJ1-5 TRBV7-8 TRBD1 CASSLRNRQGNQPQHF TGTGCCAGCAGCTTACGGAATCGACAGGGTAATCAGCCCCAGCATTTT
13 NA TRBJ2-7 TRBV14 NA CASSQITIYEQYF TGTGCCAGCAGCCAGATTACGATCTACGAGCAGTACTTC
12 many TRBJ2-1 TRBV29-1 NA CSVEGNRDEQFF TGCAGCGTTGAAGGCAACAGGGATGAGCAGTTCTTC
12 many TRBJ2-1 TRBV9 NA CASSSATNEQFF TGTGCCAGCAGCAGCGCGACGAATGAGCAGTTCTTC